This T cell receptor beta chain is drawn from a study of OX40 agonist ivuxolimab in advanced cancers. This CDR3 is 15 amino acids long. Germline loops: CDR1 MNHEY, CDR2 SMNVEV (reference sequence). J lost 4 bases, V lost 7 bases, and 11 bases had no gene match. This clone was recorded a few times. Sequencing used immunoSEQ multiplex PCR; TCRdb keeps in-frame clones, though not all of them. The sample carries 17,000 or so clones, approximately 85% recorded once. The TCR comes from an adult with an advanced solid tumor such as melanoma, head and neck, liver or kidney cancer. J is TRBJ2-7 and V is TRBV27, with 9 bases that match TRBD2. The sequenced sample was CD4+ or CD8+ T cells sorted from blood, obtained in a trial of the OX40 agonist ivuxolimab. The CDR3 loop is CASKSSGTSPYEQYF. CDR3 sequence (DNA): TGTGCCAGCAAGAGCTCCGGGACTAGCCCTTACGAGCAGTACTTC.